This passage covers 21 T cell receptor beta chains from one sample sequenced in a study of T cells after yellow fever vaccination (dated by TCRdb to between 2018 and 2021). The sample's treatment or condition label is to be understood as: live attenuated yellow fever vaccine strain. The receptor library was made with 5' RACE. Sequenced using an Illumina NovaSeq 6000. Using fastp at Q25 and MiXCR, TCRdb reprocessed the public reads and kept productive beta chains. CDR3 protein duplicates are merged, each entry listing the most common genes and DNA. The sample table shows roughly 170,000 distinct CDR3 sequences, and roughly 9% are seen once. The ten biggest clones cover around 33% of the sample. The sequencing used CD8+ T cells sorted from PBMCs, collected 45 days after the yellow fever booster vaccination. The receptor set was obtained from a man aged 18 to 30 who received the YFV17D yellow fever vaccine.

This clonotype has only a few counts. The rearrangement uses TRBV6-6 and TRBJ2-7; 9 bases match TRBD2. The CDR3 runs to 18 residues. V was clipped by 0 bases and J by 3 bases; unmatched bases: 12. The germline CDR1 and CDR2 sequences are MNHNY and SVGAGI (reference sequence). The CDR3: CASSYSVDQRGDGYEQYV. The CDR3 DNA reads TGTGCCAGCAGTTACTCGGTGGATCAGCGGGGGGATGGCTACGAGCAGTACGTC.

This clonotype was seen at least ten times. The rearrangement joins TRBV5-1 to TRBJ2-2; D might be TRBD1 (6 bases). This CDR3 is built from 15 residues. Trimming removed 0 bases from V and 6 bases from J, with 12 bases in between. The germline V gene encodes CDR1 SGHRS and CDR2 YFSETQ. The CDR3 coding sequence is TGCGCCAGCAGCTTGGGATACAGGGAACCCGGGGAGCTGTTTTTT. This sequence encodes CASSLGYREPGELFF.

This rearrangement joins TRBV12-3 or TRBV12-4 to TRBJ2-3; 9 nucleotides align to TRBD2. The trim removed 5 bases at V and 7 bases at J, leaving 4 bases unmatched. This CDR3 comprises 13 residues. The CDR3 DNA sequence: TGTGCCAGCAGTCCTGGACTAGCGAATACGCAGTATTTT. Translating gives CASSPGLANTQYF.

This clonotype was detected ten times or more. The CDR3 sequence: CASSIFGSGIYGYTF. The DNA for the CDR3 is TGTGCCAGTAGTATCTTCGGGTCAGGGATCTATGGCTACACCTTC. The chain joins TRBV19 to TRBJ1-2; the D gene is possibly TRBD1 (5 bases). With 3 bases removed from V and 4 bases from J, the gap between germline ends came to 15 bases. The germline gives CDR1 LNHDA, CDR2 SQIVND (reference sequence). CDR3 length: 15 amino acids.

This clonotype was detected a few times. The chain employs TRBV18 and TRBJ2-7, with D tentatively TRBD1 or TRBD2 (5 bases each). Germline assignment: CDR1 KGHSH and CDR2 LQKENI. This CDR3 has 14 residues. Deletions cut 2 bases from V and 5 bases from J, with 13 bases between. In nucleotides, the CDR3 is TGTGCCAGCTCACCAAGTGGGGGTTTCCACGAGCAGTACGTC. It is translated as CASSPSGGFHEQYV.

The V call is TRBV3-1, the J call TRBJ2-1; D tentatively fits TRBD1 or TRBD2 (5 bases each). V lost 3 bases and J lost 6, with 12 bases in between. The CDR3 has 14 amino acids. CDR1 and CDR2 from the germline V gene are LGHDT and YNNKEL (reference sequence). CDR3 protein: CASSHERGTNEQFF. CDR3 nucleotide sequence: TGTGCCAGCAGCCATGAGAGGGGTACCAATGAGCAGTTCTTC.

This clonotype was found many times. The chain employs TRBV29-1 and TRBJ1-4; D is unclear. The CDR3 is 12 amino acids. Germline CDR1 SQVTM, CDR2 ANQGSEA. Trimming took off 4 bases at V and 4 bases at J, with 7 bases between the two ends. CDR3 amino acids: CSVVVDNEKLFF. The CDR3 DNA sequence: TGCAGCGTTGTAGTGGATAATGAAAAACTGTTTTTT.

The chain joins TRBV28 to TRBJ2-1; D is perhaps TRBD2 (6 bases). V gave up 3 bases and J gave up 3 bases, with 6 bases separating them. Germline CDR1 reads MDHEN; CDR2 reads SYDVKM. This CDR3 has 13 residues. The DNA of the CDR3 is TGTGCCAGCAGTTTGCGGGGCTACAATGAGCAGTTCTTC. Translating gives CASSLRGYNEQFF.

At least ten counts were recorded for this clonotype. This chain connects TRBV4-1 to TRBJ2-1; tentatively, D is TRBD2 (5 bases). This CDR3 has 15 residues. Trimming removed 0 bases at V and 6 bases at J, with 12 bases between. Germline CDR1 MGHRA, CDR2 YSYEKL. CDR3: CASSQEPLAFNEQFF. The CDR3 nucleotides read TGCGCCAGCAGCCAAGAGCCCCTAGCCTTCAATGAGCAGTTCTTC.

This clonotype has just a few counts. This sequence joins TRBV7-9 and TRBJ2-1; 12 bases are a match to TRBD2. CDR3 length: 20 residues. The ends lost 4 bases at V and 0 bases at J; junction bases unmatched: 13. Looked up from germline, CDR1 is SEHNR and CDR2 is FQNEAQ (reference sequence). The CDR3 DNA follows: TGTGCCAGCAGCTCCCCCGCGGGACTAGCGGGCGTAAGCTCCTACAATGAGCAGTTCTTC. Translating gives CASSSPAGLAGVSSYNEQFF.

The V and J genes are TRBV6-5 and TRBJ1-2, with D unclear. This CDR3 has 12 residues. V was trimmed by 11 bases and J by 3 bases, leaving 13 bases between them. The V gene's germline CDR1 is MNHEY and CDR2 SVGAGI. The CDR3 region is CAGRGSDYGYTF. CDR3 DNA: TGTGCCGGTCGCGGATCGGACTATGGCTACACCTTC.

The chain employs TRBV7-9 and TRBJ2-3, with D tentatively TRBD2 (6 bases). Germline assignment: CDR1 SEHNR and CDR2 FQNEAQ (reference sequence). V lost 4 bases to trimming and J lost 5 bases, with 16 bases between them. The CDR3 has 15 residues. CDR3 DNA: TGTGCCAGCAGCTGGACCGGGAGCCTGGGAGATACGCAGTATTTT. The encoded protein is CASSWTGSLGDTQYF.

This clonotype was recorded a few times. This sequence joins TRBV4-1 and TRBJ1-2; D uncertain. The CDR3 has 15 amino acids. V was shortened by 0 bases and J by 8 bases, with 16 bases between the two germline ends. The germline V gene has CDR1 MGHRA and CDR2 YSYEKL. As DNA, the CDR3 is TGCGCCAGCAGCCAAGAACTCCGTGGCGGGGAAGGCTACACCTTC. This encodes CASSQELRGGEGYTF.

Many counts were recorded for this clonotype. J is TRBJ1-2 and V is TRBV4-3, with a weak D call TRBD1 (5 bases). Germline values: CDR1 LGHNA, CDR2 YSLEER. This CDR3 is built from 15 residues. V lost 3 bases and J 2 bases, leaving 13 bases between the germline ends. In DNA form, the CDR3 reads TGCGCCAGCAGCCACCTAAGACAGCCGAACTATGGCTACACCTTC. It specifies CASSHLRQPNYGYTF.

The sample holds a few counts of this clonotype. The chain employs TRBV9 and TRBJ2-5, with D maybe TRBD2 (6 bases). V was trimmed by 0 bases and J by 5 bases, leaving 17 bases between them. The CDR3 totals 16 residues. Germline CDR1 is SGDLS and CDR2 is YYNGEE. The CDR3 loop reads CASSVDAGGTWETQYF. The CDR3 DNA sequence: TGTGCCAGCAGCGTAGATGCCGGGGGAACATGGGAGACCCAGTACTTC. Based on the CDR3 plus reference TRBV9 and TRBJ2-5, the full variable domain is DSGVTQTPKHLITATGQRVTLRCSPRSGDLSVYWYQQSLDQGLQFLIQYYNGEERAKGNILERFSAQQFPDLHSELNLSSLELGDSALYFCASSVDAGGTWETQYFGPGTRLLVL.

This clonotype showed up just a few times. This rearrangement joins TRBV12-3 or TRBV12-4 to TRBJ1-4; D is possibly TRBD1 (6 bases). This CDR3 spans 15 amino acids. Trimming cost V 5 bases and J 7 bases, with 17 bases left between them. Here the CDR3 reads CASSPQRGLSEKLFF. The CDR3 DNA reads TGTGCCAGCAGTCCCCAACGGGGGCTTAGTGAAAAACTGTTTTTT.

The chain joins TRBV7-9 to TRBJ2-3; 12 bases map to TRBD2. Germline V lookup: CDR1 SEHNR, CDR2 FQNEAQ (reference sequence). The CDR3 has 18 amino acids. Losses at the gene ends were 3 bases for V and 2 bases for J; bases not matched to a gene: 9. CDR3 amino acids: CASSFLAGGPPYTDTQYF. As DNA, the CDR3 is TGTGCCAGCAGCTTCCTAGCGGGGGGGCCTCCTTACACAGATACGCAGTATTTT.

J is TRBJ2-5 and V is TRBV29-1; D is perhaps TRBD1 or TRBD2 (7 bases each). Trimming took off 4 bases at V and 4 bases at J, with 16 bases between the two ends. This CDR3 comprises 14 residues. In germline, CDR1 is SQVTM, CDR2 ANQGSEA. The CDR3: CSVVYAGGGETQYF. The CDR3 region has the DNA TGCAGCGTTGTCTATGCAGGGGGGGGAGAGACCCAGTACTTC.

The V and J genes are TRBV5-6 and TRBJ2-7; perhaps TRBD2 as D (6 bases). Germline CDR1 and CDR2: SGHDT and YYEEEE. V was shortened by 2 bases and J by 0 bases, with 18 bases between the two germline ends. The CDR3 consists of 17 residues. The CDR3 nucleotides are TGTGCCAGCAGCTTTCGCGGGCGGAGGGGAAGCTCCTACGAGCAGTACGTC. Protein: CASSFRGRRGSSYEQYV.

V usage is TRBV7-9 and J usage is TRBJ1-5; no clear D gene. V lost 5 bases and J 6 bases, leaving 17 bases between the germline ends. The CDR3 is 15 amino acids. The germline V gene encodes CDR1 SEHNR and CDR2 FQNEAQ (reference sequence). CDR3 coding DNA: TGTGCCAGCAGCCCCGCGGAGGGTGAAACTCAGCCCCAGCATTTT. Its translation: CASSPAEGETQPQHF.

The V call is TRBV5-1, the J call TRBJ2-1; D may correspond to TRBD1 or TRBD2 (5 bases each). This CDR3 region has 17 residues. V dropped 4 bases and J dropped 4 bases, with 21 bases sitting between them. Per the germline V gene, CDR1 is SGHRS and CDR2 is YFSETQ. CDR3 residues: CASSGTRSAWGYNEQFF. In DNA, the CDR3 is TGCGCCAGCAGCGGAACCAGATCAGCGTGGGGGTACAATGAGCAGTTCTTC.